The rows below give T cell receptor beta chains drawn from one sample of a study of blood T cell repertoires in COVID-19. TCRdb's table, derived via immunoSEQ multiplex PCR, lists solely in-frame clones and lacks some. The repertoire holds 300,000 to 350,000 clones, with 87% as singletons. Sequencing was performed on PBMCs or T cells enriched from blood (not recorded which). The receptors stem from a woman in her 30s who had recovered from COVID-19. Both conserved end residues are part of each CDR3. A D gene is named only where the DNA matches it firmly. Some rows mark clone size as missing; the rest say once, few, many or name a class of expanded clone.

once,TRBJ2-3,TRBV10-3,.,TGTGCCATCAGTCTTAGCGGTAGCACAGATACGCAGTATTTT,CAISLSGSTDTQYF
once,TRBJ1-2,TRBV6-1,.,TGTGCCAGCAGTGAGGGTTGGGGGGACCACTATGGCTACACCTTC,CASSEGWGDHYGYTF
.,TRBJ2-5,TRBV5-4,TRBD2,TGTGCCAGCAGCTTGGTGCCTCCGGGGGGGGTAGAGACCCAGTACTTC,CASSLVPPGGVETQYF
.,TRBJ2-5,TRBV28,TRBD1,TGTGCCAGCAGTCTAACCCTACCGGGACAGGGTGAGACCCAGTACTTC,CASSLTLPGQGETQYF
.,TRBJ2-2,TRBV24-1,.,TGTGCCACTCGGGTCGGGGGAAATTCGAACACCGGGGAGCTGTTTTTT,CATRVGGNSNTGELFF
.,TRBJ2-7,TRBV30,.,TGTGCCTGGAGGGACAGCATAACCTACGAGCAGTACTTC,CAWRDSITYEQYF
.,TRBJ2-1,TRBV7-9,.,TGTGCCAGCAGCTTAGAAGTTGGGCAGACATCCTACAATGAGCAGTTCTTC,CASSLEVGQTSYNEQFF
.,TRBJ2-3,TRBV6-5,.,TGTGCCAGCACAATGACGAGGACTAGCACAGATACGCAGTATTTT,CASTMTRTSTDTQYF
once,TRBJ2-5,TRBV3-1/TRBV3-2,.,TGTGCCAGCAGCCAAGACCCCGGGACCCAGTACTTC,CASSQDPGTQYF
.,TRBJ1-5,TRBV7-2,.,TGTGCCAGCAGCTTAGGTGGGGGCAGGAGCAATCAGCCCCAGCATTTT,CASSLGGGRSNQPQHF
.,TRBJ2-3,TRBV6-5,.,TGTGCCAGCTACGGCCCGCGGTCTTCAGATACGCAGTATTTT,CASYGPRSSDTQYF
few,TRBJ2-2,TRBV4-2,TRBD2,TGTGCCAGCAGCCCGACTAGCGGGGGGGCCGGGGAGCTGTTTTTT,CASSPTSGGAGELFF
.,TRBJ1-1,TRBV6-5,.,TGTGCCAGCACCCTACAGGTCAACACTGAAGCTTTCTTT,CASTLQVNTEAFF
.,TRBJ1-4,TRBV7-9,.,TGTGCCAGCAGCCCCAAGGGGAGGGGGGGAAAACTGTTTTTT,CASSPKGRGGKLFF
.,TRBJ2-7,TRBV2,TRBD2,TGTGCCACTTCGGGACTAGCGGAGGGACATGGGTACTTC,CATSGLAEGHGYF
.,TRBJ1-5,TRBV20-1,.,TGCAGTGCTAGTGGCGGACACAATCAGCCCCAGCATTTT,CSASGGHNQPQHF
.,TRBJ1-2,TRBV9,.,TGTGCCAGCAGCGTCGGGGTGGCCTATGGCTACACCTTC,CASSVGVAYGYTF
.,TRBJ1-5,TRBV2,TRBD1,TGTGCCAGCGCCCGGGACAGAAGTCGGGGTAGCAATCAGCCCCAGCATTTT,CASARDRSRGSNQPQHF
.,TRBJ1-1,TRBV9,TRBD1,TGTGCCAGCAGCGTAGGGGACAGCACTGAAGCTTTCTTT,CASSVGDSTEAFF
.,TRBJ1-2,TRBV28,TRBD1,TGTGCCAGCAGCCGAACCGGGACAGGGGGCTTTGGCTACACCTTC,CASSRTGTGGFGYTF
.,TRBJ1-3,TRBV7-2,.,TGTGCCAGCAGCAGGGTGGGGGCGACCTCTGGAAACACCATATATTTT,CASSRVGATSGNTIYF
.,TRBJ2-7,TRBV12-5,TRBD1,TGTGCTAGTGGTCCAGGACAGGGCGACTTGTACGAGCAGTACTTC,CASGPGQGDLYEQYF
.,TRBJ1-1,TRBV7-9,.,TGTGCCAGCAGCTTAGGATCAGGGAAGAACACTGAAGCTTTCTTT,CASSLGSGKNTEAFF
.,TRBJ1-4,TRBV28,.,TGTGCCAGCATCTCGGGGGGGGCCACTAATGAAAAACTGTTTTTT,CASISGGATNEKLFF
.,TRBJ2-2,TRBV5-4,TRBD1,TGTGCCAGCAGCCAAACAGGGGGAGGCGGGGAGCTGTTTTTT,CASSQTGGGGELFF
.,TRBJ2-2,TRBV6-1,TRBD1,TGTGCCAGCAGTCAGGACAGGGACACCGGGGAGCTGTTTTTT,CASSQDRDTGELFF
.,TRBJ1-3,TRBV7-9,.,TGTGCCAGCAGCCCGCGCGGCTGGCAGGGGAACGGAAACACCATATATTTT,CASSPRGWQGNGNTIYF
.,TRBJ2-1,TRBV30,TRBD2,TGTGCCTGGAGGAGCGGGGGGGGGATTACGTACAATGAGCAGTTCTTC,CAWRSGGGITYNEQFF
.,TRBJ1-2,TRBV5-6,TRBD1,TGTGCCAGCAGCATTCGGGACAGGGGACCCTATGGCTACACCTTC,CASSIRDRGPYGYTF